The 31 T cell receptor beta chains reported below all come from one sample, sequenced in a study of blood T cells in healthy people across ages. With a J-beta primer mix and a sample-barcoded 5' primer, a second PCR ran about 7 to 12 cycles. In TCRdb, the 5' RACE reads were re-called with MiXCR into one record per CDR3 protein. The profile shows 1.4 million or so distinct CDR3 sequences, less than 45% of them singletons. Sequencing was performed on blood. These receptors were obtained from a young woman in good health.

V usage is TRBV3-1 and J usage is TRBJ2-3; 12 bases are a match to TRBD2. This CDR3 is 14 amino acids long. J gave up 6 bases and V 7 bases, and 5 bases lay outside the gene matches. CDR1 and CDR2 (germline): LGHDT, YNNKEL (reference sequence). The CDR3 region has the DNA TGTGCCAGCAAGGGACTAGCGGGTTCCGATACGCAGTATTTT. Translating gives CASKGLAGSDTQYF.

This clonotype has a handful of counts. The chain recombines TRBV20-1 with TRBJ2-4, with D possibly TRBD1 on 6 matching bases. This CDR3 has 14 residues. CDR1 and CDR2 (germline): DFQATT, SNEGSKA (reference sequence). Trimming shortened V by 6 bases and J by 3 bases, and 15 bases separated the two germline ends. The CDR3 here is CSATRTGNKNIQYF. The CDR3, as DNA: TGCAGTGCCACCCGAACAGGGAACAAAAACATTCAGTACTTC.

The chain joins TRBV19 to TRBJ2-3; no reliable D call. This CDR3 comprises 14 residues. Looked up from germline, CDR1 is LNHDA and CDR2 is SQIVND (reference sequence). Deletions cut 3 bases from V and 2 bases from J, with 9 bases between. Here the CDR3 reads CASSIGAVTDTQYF. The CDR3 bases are TGTGCCAGTAGTATTGGAGCAGTCACAGATACGCAGTATTTT. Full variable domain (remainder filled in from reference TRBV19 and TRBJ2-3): DGGITQSPKYLFRKEGQNVTLSCEQNLNHDAMYWYRQDPGQGLRLIYYSQIVNDFQKGDIAEGYSVSREKKESFPLTVTSAQKNPTAFYLCASSIGAVTDTQYFGPGTRLTVL.

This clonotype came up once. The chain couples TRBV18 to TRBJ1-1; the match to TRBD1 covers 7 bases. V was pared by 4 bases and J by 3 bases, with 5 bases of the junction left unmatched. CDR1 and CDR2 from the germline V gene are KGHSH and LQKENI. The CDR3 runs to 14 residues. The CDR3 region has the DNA TGTGCCAGCTCACAGACAGGGATAGACACTGAAGCTTTCTTT. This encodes CASSQTGIDTEAFF.

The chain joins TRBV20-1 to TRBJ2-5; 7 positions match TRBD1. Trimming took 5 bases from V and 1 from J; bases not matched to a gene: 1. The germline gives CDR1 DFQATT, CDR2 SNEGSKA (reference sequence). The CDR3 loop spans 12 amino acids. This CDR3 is CSAGTVQETQYF. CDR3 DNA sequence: TGCAGTGCTGGGACAGTCCAAGAGACCCAGTACTTC.

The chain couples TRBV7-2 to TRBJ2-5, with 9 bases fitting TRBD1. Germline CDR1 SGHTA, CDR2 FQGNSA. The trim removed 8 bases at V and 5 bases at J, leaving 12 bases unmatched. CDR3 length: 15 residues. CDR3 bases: TGTGCCAGCGCCGAGGACAGGGGAGTATGGGAGACCCAGTACTTC. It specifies CASAEDRGVWETQYF. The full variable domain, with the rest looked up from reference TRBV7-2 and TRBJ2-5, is GAGVSQSPSNKVTEKGKDVELRCDPISGHTALYWYRQSLGQGLEFLIYFQGNSAPDKSGLPSDRFSAERTGGSVSTLTIQRTQQEDSAVYLCASAEDRGVWETQYFGPGTRLLVL.

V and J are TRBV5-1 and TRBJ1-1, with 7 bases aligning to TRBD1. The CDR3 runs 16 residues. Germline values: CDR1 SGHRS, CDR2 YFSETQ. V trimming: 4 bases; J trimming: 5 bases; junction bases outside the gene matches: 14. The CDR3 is CASSTVSYHRGTEAFF. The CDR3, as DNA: TGCGCCAGCAGCACGGTTTCTTATCACAGGGGAACTGAAGCTTTCTTT.

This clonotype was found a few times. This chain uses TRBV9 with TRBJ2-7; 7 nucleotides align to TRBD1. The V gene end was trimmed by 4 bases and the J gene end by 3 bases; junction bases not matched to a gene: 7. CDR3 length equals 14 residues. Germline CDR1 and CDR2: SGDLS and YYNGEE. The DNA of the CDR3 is TGTGCCAGCAGCAAAACACAGGGGCGCTACGAGCAGTACTTC. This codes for CASSKTQGRYEQYF.

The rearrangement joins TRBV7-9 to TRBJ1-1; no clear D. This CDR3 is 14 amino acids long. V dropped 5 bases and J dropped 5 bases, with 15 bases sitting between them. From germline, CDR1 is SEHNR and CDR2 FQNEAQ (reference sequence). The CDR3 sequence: CASSTSGGSTEAFF. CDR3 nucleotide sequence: TGTGCCAGCAGCACCAGTGGAGGTAGTACTGAAGCTTTCTTT.

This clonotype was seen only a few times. Here the CDR3 DNA reads TGTGCCAGCAGCAGACGGGACAGGGTAGGAGAAAAACTGTTTTTT. This translates into CASSRRDRVGEKLFF. This chain uses TRBV6-5 with TRBJ1-4; TRBD1 aligns across 9 bases. Germline CDR1 reads MNHEY; CDR2 reads SVGAGI. The trim removed 6 bases at V and 8 bases at J, leaving 10 bases unmatched. The CDR3 is made up of 15 amino acids.

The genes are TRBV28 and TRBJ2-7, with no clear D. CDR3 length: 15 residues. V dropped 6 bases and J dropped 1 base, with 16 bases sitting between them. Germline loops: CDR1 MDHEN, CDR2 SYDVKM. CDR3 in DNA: TGTGCCAGCAGCCCCCCGCGGTTACAGTCCTACGAGCAGTACTTC. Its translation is CASSPPRLQSYEQYF.

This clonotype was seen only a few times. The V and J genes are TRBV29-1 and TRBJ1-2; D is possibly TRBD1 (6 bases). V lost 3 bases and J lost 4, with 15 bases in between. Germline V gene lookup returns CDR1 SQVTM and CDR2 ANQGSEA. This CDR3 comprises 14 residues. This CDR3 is CSVDVTGKSYGYTF. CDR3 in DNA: TGCAGCGTTGACGTAACAGGGAAGTCCTATGGCTACACCTTC.

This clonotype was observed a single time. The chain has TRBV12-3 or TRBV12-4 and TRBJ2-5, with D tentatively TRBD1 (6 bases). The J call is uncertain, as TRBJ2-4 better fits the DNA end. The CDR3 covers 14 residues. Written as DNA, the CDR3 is TGTGCCAGCAGGGGGGCTCTTGTCAAAAACATTCAGTACTTC. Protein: CASRGALVKNIQYF.

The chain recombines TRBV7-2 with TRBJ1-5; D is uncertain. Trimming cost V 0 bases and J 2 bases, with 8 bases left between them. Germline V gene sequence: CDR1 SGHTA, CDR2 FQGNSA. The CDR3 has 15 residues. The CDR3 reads CASSLAWVGNQPQHF. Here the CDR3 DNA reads TGTGCCAGCAGCTTAGCGTGGGTTGGCAATCAGCCCCAGCATTTT.

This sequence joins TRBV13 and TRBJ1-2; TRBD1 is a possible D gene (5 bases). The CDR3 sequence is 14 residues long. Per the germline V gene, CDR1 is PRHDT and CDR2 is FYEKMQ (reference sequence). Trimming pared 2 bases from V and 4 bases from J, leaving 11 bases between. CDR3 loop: CASSLRGFGYGYTF. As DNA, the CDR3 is TGTGCCAGCAGCTTACGGGGGTTTGGCTATGGCTACACCTTC.

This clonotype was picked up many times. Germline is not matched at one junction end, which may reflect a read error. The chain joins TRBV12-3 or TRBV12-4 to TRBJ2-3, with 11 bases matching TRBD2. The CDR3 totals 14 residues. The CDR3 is CASSLLAGADTQYF. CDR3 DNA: TGCGCCAGCAGCTTACTAGCGGGAGCAGATACGCAGTATTTT.

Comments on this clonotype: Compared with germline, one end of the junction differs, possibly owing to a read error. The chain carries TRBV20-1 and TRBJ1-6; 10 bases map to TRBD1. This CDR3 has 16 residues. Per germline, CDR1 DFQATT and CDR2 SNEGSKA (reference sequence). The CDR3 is CSARERGQGNNSPLRF. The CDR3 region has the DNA TGCAGTGCTAGGGAGAGGGGACAGGGGAATAATTCACCCCTCCGCTTT.

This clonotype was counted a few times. CDR3 residues: CASSQGHRAGNTIYF. The DNA for the CDR3 is TGCGCCAGCAGCCAGGGACACCGAGCTGGAAACACCATATATTTT. This chain links TRBV4-3 with TRBJ1-3; D possibly corresponds to TRBD1 (6 bases). Trimming took off 3 bases at V and 2 bases at J, with 11 bases between the two ends. CDR1 and CDR2 (germline): LGHNA, YSLEER. This CDR3 comprises 15 residues.

The CDR3 loop reads CASSLAPTGLVYEQFF. DNA of the CDR3: TGTGCCAGCAGCTTAGCCCCGACAGGGTTGGTCTACGAGCAGTTCTTC. The rearrangement joins TRBV7-9 to TRBJ2-1; 7 nucleotides agree with TRBD1. CDR1 and CDR2 (germline): SEHNR, FQNEAQ (reference sequence). CDR3 length: 16 residues. J lost 10 bases, V lost 0 bases, and 12 bases had no gene match.

In nucleotides, the CDR3 is TGTGCCATCTGGAGGGCCGGATTCGATGAGCAGTTCTTC. Amino acid sequence: CAIWRAGFDEQFF. The V call is TRBV6-1, the J call TRBJ2-1; D is possibly TRBD2 (6 bases). The CDR3 is 13 amino acids. From germline, CDR1 is MNHNS and CDR2 SASEGT. The ends were cut back, 10 bases at V and 8 bases at J, with 18 bases in the middle.

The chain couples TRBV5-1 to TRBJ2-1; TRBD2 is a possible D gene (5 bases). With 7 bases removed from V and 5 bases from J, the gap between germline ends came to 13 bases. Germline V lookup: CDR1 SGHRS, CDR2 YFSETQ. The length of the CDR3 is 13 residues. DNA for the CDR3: TGCGCCAGCCAAATGGTCGGGGACAATGAGCAGTTCTTC. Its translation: CASQMVGDNEQFF.

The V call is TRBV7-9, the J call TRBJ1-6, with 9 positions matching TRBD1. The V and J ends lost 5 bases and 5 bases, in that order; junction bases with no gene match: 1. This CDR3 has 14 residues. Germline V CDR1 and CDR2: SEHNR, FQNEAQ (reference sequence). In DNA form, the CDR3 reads TGTGCCAGCAGCGGGGACAGGGATAATTCACCCCTCCACTTT. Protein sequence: CASSGDRDNSPLHF.

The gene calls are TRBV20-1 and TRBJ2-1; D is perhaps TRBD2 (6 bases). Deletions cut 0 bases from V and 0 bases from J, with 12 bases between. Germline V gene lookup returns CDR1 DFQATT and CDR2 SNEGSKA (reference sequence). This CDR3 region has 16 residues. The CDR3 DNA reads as TGCAGTGCTAGAGACTTTAGCGGTAGCTCCTACAATGAGCAGTTCTTC. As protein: CSARDFSGSSYNEQFF.

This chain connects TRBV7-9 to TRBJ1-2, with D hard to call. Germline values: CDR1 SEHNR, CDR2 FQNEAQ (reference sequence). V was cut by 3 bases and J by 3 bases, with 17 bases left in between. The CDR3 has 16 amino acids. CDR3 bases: TGTGCCAGCAGCTTTTTCACAGAGCAACCCGACTATGGCTACACCTTC. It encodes CASSFFTEQPDYGYTF.

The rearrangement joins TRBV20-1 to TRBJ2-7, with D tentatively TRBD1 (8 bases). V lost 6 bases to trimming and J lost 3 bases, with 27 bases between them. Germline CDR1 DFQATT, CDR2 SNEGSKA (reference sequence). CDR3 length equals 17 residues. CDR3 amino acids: CSAPGFSTGGGNYEQYF. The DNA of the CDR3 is TGCAGTGCCCCTGGGTTCTCAACAGGGGGGGGAAACTACGAGCAGTACTTC.

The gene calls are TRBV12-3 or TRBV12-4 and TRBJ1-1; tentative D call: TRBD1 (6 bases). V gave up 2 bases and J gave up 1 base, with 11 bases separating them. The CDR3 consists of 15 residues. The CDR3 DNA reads TGTGCCAGCAGTTTACGACAGGACAGGAACACTGAAGCTTTCTTT. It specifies CASSLRQDRNTEAFF.

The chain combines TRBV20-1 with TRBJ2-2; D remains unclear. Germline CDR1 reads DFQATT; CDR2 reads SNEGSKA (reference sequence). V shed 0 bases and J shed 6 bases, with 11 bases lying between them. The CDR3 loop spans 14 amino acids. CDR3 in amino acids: CSARDSLKPGELFF. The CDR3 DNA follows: TGCAGTGCTAGAGATTCACTGAAACCCGGGGAGCTGTTTTTT.

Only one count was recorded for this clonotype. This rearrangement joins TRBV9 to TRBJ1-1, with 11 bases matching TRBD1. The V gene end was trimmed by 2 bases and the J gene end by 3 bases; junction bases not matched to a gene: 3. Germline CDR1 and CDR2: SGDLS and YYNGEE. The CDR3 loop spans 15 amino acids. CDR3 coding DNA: TGTGCCAGCAGCGTCGGACAGGGGGCGGACACTGAAGCTTTCTTT. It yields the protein CASSVGQGADTEAFF.

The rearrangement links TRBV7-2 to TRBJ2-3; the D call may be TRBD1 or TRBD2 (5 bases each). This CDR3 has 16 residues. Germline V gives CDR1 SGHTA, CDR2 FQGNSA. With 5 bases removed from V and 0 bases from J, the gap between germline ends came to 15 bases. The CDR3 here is CASSRGSGPSTDTQYF. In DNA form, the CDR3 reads TGTGCCAGCAGCAGAGGATCGGGGCCCAGCACAGATACGCAGTATTTT.

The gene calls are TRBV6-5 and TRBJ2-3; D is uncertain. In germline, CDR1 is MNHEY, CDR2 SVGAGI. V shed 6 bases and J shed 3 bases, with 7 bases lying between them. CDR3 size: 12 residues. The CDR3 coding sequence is TGTGCCAGCAGGCATAATACAGATACGCAGTATTTT. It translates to CASRHNTDTQYF.

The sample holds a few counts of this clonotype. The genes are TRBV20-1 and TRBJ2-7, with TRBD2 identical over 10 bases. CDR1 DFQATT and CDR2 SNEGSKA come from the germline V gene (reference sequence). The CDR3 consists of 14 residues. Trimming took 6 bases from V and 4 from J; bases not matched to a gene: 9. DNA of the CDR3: TGCAGTGCCCCCCCAGGACTAGCGGATTACGAGCAGTACTTC. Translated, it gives CSAPPGLADYEQYF.